These 27 T cell receptor beta chains were all obtained from the same sample, sequenced in a study of blood T cell repertoires in COVID-19. Repertoires were generated with immunoSEQ multiplex PCR, while TCRdb's copy carries only in-frame clones and drops some. The top ten clones hold more than 20% of a sample with about 95,000 clones, under 85% of them seen once. The sample taken for sequencing was peripheral blood. All receptors come from a human donor in a cohort sampled during active COVID-19.

V and J are TRBV6-2 or TRBV6-3 and TRBJ1-2, with D uncertain. Trimming stripped 2 bases from V and 6 bases from J, with 13 bases between. CDR3 length: 14 amino acids. Per germline, CDR1 MNHEY and CDR2 SVGEGT. The CDR3 DNA reads TGTGCCAGCAGTTACCCTATCGCGAGCAATGGCTACACCTTC. This encodes CASSYPIASNGYTF.

This clone was seen a single time. The rearrangement links TRBV11-2 to TRBJ2-3; D not resolved. This CDR3 comprises 15 residues. Trimming took 2 bases from V and 1 from J, leaving 10 bases between them. The germline gives CDR1 SGHAT, CDR2 FQNNGV. The CDR3 sequence is CASSLQAARTDTQYF. The CDR3 DNA sequence: TGTGCCAGCAGCTTACAGGCTGCCCGCACAGATACGCAGTATTTT.

The gene calls are TRBV7-3 and TRBJ2-1, with TRBD2 matching 8 bases. Germline-derived CDR1 and CDR2 are SGHTA and FQGTGA. Trimming at V came to 1 base and at J to 0 bases, leaving 8 bases not matched to a gene. This CDR3 comprises 18 residues. CDR3 sequence: CASSLRGAGATSYNEQFF. Here the CDR3 DNA reads TGTGCCAGCAGCTTAAGGGGAGCGGGGGCCACCTCCTACAATGAGCAGTTCTTC.

This chain uses TRBV7-3 with TRBJ1-1, with D perhaps matching TRBD1 (6 bases). CDR1 is SGHTA, CDR2 FQGTGA, per germline. Trimming left V 4 bases short and J 2 bases short, with 8 bases between. The CDR3 consists of 13 residues. The CDR3, as DNA: TGTGCCAGCAGCTCAGGGGCAAACACTGAAGCTTTCTTT. Protein sequence: CASSSGANTEAFF.

The genes are TRBV29-1 and TRBJ2-2; weak D call: TRBD2 (6 bases). The V end was cut by 5 bases, the J end by 4 bases, with 11 bases between. The V gene's germline CDR1 is SQVTM and CDR2 ANQGSEA. The CDR3 spans 13 residues. This CDR3 reads CSVRGSGTGELFF. Written as DNA, the CDR3 is TGCAGCGTTCGCGGTAGCGGCACCGGGGAGCTGTTTTTT.

In DNA, the CDR3 is TGTGCCAGCAGCAGGCCGTCTGGGGCCAACGTCCTGACTTTC. Translated, it gives CASSRPSGANVLTF. The V call is TRBV28, the J call TRBJ2-6; no clear D. V lost 6 bases and J 1 base, leaving 7 bases between the germline ends. This CDR3 is 14 amino acids long. The V gene's germline CDR1 is MDHEN and CDR2 SYDVKM.

The chain couples TRBV19 to TRBJ2-1; 8 bases fit TRBD1. Germline-derived CDR1 and CDR2 are LNHDA and SQIVND (reference sequence). This CDR3 contains 14 residues. V lost 4 bases, J lost 8 bases, and 7 bases stayed unmatched. Here the CDR3 DNA reads TGTGCCAGTAGTAGTGGACAGGGTAGGGATGAGCAGTTCTTC. Protein: CASSSGQGRDEQFF.

This clone showed up just a few times. The V and J genes are TRBV27 and TRBJ1-1; D possibly corresponds to TRBD1 (6 bases). The CDR3 runs 14 residues. Trimming took 5 bases from V and 1 from J, leaving 11 bases between them. CDR1 and CDR2 (germline): MNHEY, SMNVEV (reference sequence). The CDR3 spells CASSRHRENTEAFF. The CDR3 bases are TGTGCCAGCAGTCGGCACAGGGAGAACACTGAAGCTTTCTTT.

The genes are TRBV29-1 and TRBJ1-2; D gene ambiguous. Looked up from germline, CDR1 is SQVTM and CDR2 is ANQGSEA. The CDR3 totals 13 residues. Between the trimmed V and J ends, which lost 4 bases and 5 bases, there was a span of 14 bases. Written as DNA, the CDR3 is TGCAGCGTTGGAAAGCGGGCCTCTTATGGCTACACCTTC. This encodes CSVGKRASYGYTF.

This clone showed up just once. The rearrangement joins TRBV2 to TRBJ2-7, with 8 positions matching TRBD1. Germline lookup yields CDR1 SNHLY and CDR2 FYNNEI. This CDR3 is built from 15 residues. After removal of 2 bases from V and 0 bases from J, the junction contained 3 bases not matched to a gene. Written as DNA, the CDR3 is TGTGCCAGCAGTGAACCAGGACAGGGCTCCTACGAGCAGTACTTC. This sequence encodes CASSEPGQGSYEQYF.

The J gene is TRBJ2-3, the V gene TRBV2; maybe TRBD1 (6 bases). The ends were cut back, 8 bases at V and 2 bases at J, with 14 bases in the middle. This CDR3 is 14 amino acids long. Germline CDR1 SNHLY, CDR2 FYNNEI. This chain's CDR3 is CASPNRAYTDTQYF. CDR3 DNA sequence: TGTGCCAGCCCTAACAGGGCCTACACAGATACGCAGTATTTT.

This chain joins TRBV4-3 and TRBJ1-3, with TRBD1 as a possible D gene (5 bases). Trimming removed 3 bases at V and 1 base at J, with 10 bases between. Germline values: CDR1 LGHNA, CDR2 YSLEER. The CDR3 consists of 15 residues. The chain's CDR3 is CASSQERGSGNTIYF. The CDR3 DNA is TGCGCCAGCAGCCAGGAAAGGGGATCTGGAAACACCATATATTTT.

The CDR3 nucleotides are TGTGCCAGCAGCTGGGGACAGGGGGCGAACACCATATATTTT. Translated: CASSWGQGANTIYF. The chain couples TRBV7-9 to TRBJ1-3; 12 nucleotides align to TRBD1. The V and J ends lost 4 bases and 7 bases, in that order; junction bases with no gene match: 2. CDR3 size: 14 residues. CDR1 SEHNR and CDR2 FQNEAQ come from the germline V gene (reference sequence).

This clone occurred a few times. The chain employs TRBV28 and TRBJ1-6, with 10 positions matching TRBD1. The germline CDR1 and CDR2 sequences are MDHEN and SYDVKM. CDR3 length equals 15 residues. V was clipped by 5 bases and J by 6 bases; unmatched bases: 4. The CDR3 DNA is TGTGCCAGCAGTCCCGGGACAGGGGTTAATTCACCCCTCCACTTT. Translating gives CASSPGTGVNSPLHF.

V and J are TRBV2 and TRBJ1-5; 7 bases match TRBD1. Germline V gene lookup returns CDR1 SNHLY and CDR2 FYNNEI. Trimming at V came to 0 bases and at J to 4 bases, leaving 3 bases not matched to a gene. The CDR3 runs to 15 residues. This CDR3 is CASSEAGTANQPQHF. DNA for the CDR3: TGTGCCAGCAGTGAAGCGGGGACAGCTAATCAGCCCCAGCATTTT.

This chain uses TRBV3-1 (or the pseudogene TRBV3-2) with TRBJ2-5, with 7 bases aligning to TRBD1. The ends lost 0 bases at V and 5 bases at J; junction bases unmatched: 9. Germline CDR1 is LGHDT and CDR2 is YNNKEL (reference sequence). There are 16 residues in the CDR3. In nucleotides, the CDR3 is TGTGCCAGCAGCCAAGAACGACAGGGTTTGCTGGAGACCCAGTACTTC. Its translation is CASSQERQGLLETQYF.

The chain recombines TRBV4-1 with TRBJ2-1; 14 bases are a match to TRBD2. Trimming took 1 base from V and 7 from J; bases not matched to a gene: 9. Germline V gene data show CDR1 as MGHRA and CDR2 as YSYEKL. The CDR3 totals 18 residues. The CDR3 loop is CASSQGAGTSGSSNEQFF. Written as DNA, the CDR3 is TGCGCCAGCAGCCAAGGCGCCGGGACTAGCGGGAGTTCAAATGAGCAGTTCTTC.

V gene TRBV15 combines with J gene TRBJ1-3; the D is unclear. The CDR3 covers 14 residues. V was pared by 1 base and J by 8 bases, with 12 bases between. From germline, CDR1 is LNHNV and CDR2 YYDKDF (reference sequence). The CDR3 here is CATSRGQAGDTIYF. The CDR3 nucleotides are TGTGCCACCAGCAGAGGGCAGGCCGGGGACACCATATATTTT.

The V gene is TRBV11-2, the J gene TRBJ1-4, with 7 positions matching TRBD1. Germline loops: CDR1 SGHAT, CDR2 FQNNGV. V lost 4 bases to trimming and J lost 7 bases; unmatched junction nucleotides: 3. The CDR3 covers 13 residues. CDR3 residues: CASSSRDSEKLFF. As DNA, the CDR3 is TGTGCCAGCAGCTCCCGGGACAGTGAAAAACTGTTTTTT. The full variable domain, in which reference TRBV11-2 and TRBJ1-4 provide the parts outside the CDR3, is EAGVAQSPRYKIIEKRQSVAFWCNPISGHATLYWYQQILGQGPKLLIQFQNNGVVDDSQLPKDRFSAERLKGVDSTLKIQPAKLEDSAVYLCASSSRDSEKLFFGSGTQLSVL.

The chain employs TRBV5-1 and TRBJ2-6, with 7 bases fitting TRBD1. CDR1 is SGHRS and CDR2 is YFSETQ in the germline V gene. The J segment lost 0 bases and the V segment lost 3 bases, leaving 6 bases of the junction unmatched. The CDR3 spans 17 residues. CDR3 sequence: CASSSGTVSSGANVLTF. CDR3 in DNA: TGCGCCAGCAGCTCCGGGACAGTTAGCTCTGGGGCCAACGTCCTGACTTTC.

The V gene is TRBV27, the J gene TRBJ2-1, with a possible D match to TRBD2 (6 bases). The CDR3 has 12 residues. Germline V gene sequence: CDR1 MNHEY, CDR2 SMNVEV (reference sequence). V was trimmed by 4 bases and J by 15 bases, leaving 16 bases between them. The DNA for the CDR3 is TGTGCCAGCAGTTACGGACTATCTAGACGGTTCTTC. This gives the protein CASSYGLSRRFF.

There are a few counts of this clone. The V and J genes are TRBV19 and TRBJ2-2, with a tentative D call TRBD2 (6 bases). Looked up from germline, CDR1 is LNHDA and CDR2 is SQIVND (reference sequence). CDR3 length: 15 amino acids. Deletions cut 5 bases from V and 4 bases from J, with 14 bases between. CDR3 nucleotide sequence: TGTGCCAGTAGTGTCCTAGCGCCACGCACCGGGGAGCTGTTTTTT. Translating it yields CASSVLAPRTGELFF.

This clone has just one count. The gene calls are TRBV28 and TRBJ1-5; TRBD1 agrees at 8 bases. V was clipped by 7 bases and J by 3 bases; unmatched bases: 8. The germline gives CDR1 MDHEN, CDR2 SYDVKM. There are 15 residues in the CDR3. The CDR3 nucleotides read TGTGCCAGCACCCGGGGACAGGTCCACAATCAGCCCCAGCATTTT. This encodes CASTRGQVHNQPQHF.

In its sample, this clone was seen a few times. This rearrangement joins TRBV7-8 to TRBJ1-4, with D perhaps TRBD1 (6 bases). The CDR3 runs to 14 residues. With 8 bases removed from V and 10 bases from J, the gap between germline ends came to 20 bases. Germline lookup yields CDR1 SGHVS and CDR2 FQNEAQ. CDR3 sequence reads: CASGWTANAGKLFF. The CDR3 DNA is TGTGCCAGCGGGTGGACAGCGAACGCTGGAAAACTGTTTTTT.

This clone was seen only once. The same CDR3 also results from other DNA sequences found in this sample. The CDR3 sequence is CASTGTGGNYGYTF. The DNA for the CDR3 is TGTGCCAGCACAGGGACAGGGGGCAACTATGGCTACACCTTC. The genes are TRBV2 and TRBJ1-2; 12 nucleotides agree with TRBD1. The length of the CDR3 is 14 residues. CDR1 and CDR2 from the germline V gene are SNHLY and FYNNEI. Losses at the gene ends were 7 bases for V and 2 bases for J; bases not matched to a gene: 2.

The chain recombines TRBV19 with TRBJ2-6; D is unresolved. CDR3 length equals 14 residues. Germline values: CDR1 LNHDA, CDR2 SQIVND (reference sequence). The V and J ends lost 6 bases and 4 bases respectively, with 10 bases between them. CDR3 protein: CASSPGGGANVLTF. The CDR3, as DNA: TGTGCCAGTAGCCCTGGTGGCGGGGCCAACGTCCTGACTTTC. Based on the CDR3 plus reference TRBV19 and TRBJ2-6, the full variable domain is DGGITQSPKYLFRKEGQNVTLSCEQNLNHDAMYWYRQDPGQGLRLIYYSQIVNDFQKGDIAEGYSVSREKKESFPLTVTSAQKNPTAFYLCASSPGGGANVLTFGAGSRLTVL.

This sequence joins TRBV29-1 and TRBJ1-1; 7 bases are a match to TRBD1. Losses at the gene ends were 4 bases for V and 1 base for J; bases not matched to a gene: 6. Per the germline V gene, CDR1 is SQVTM and CDR2 is ANQGSEA. This CDR3 has 14 amino acids. CDR3 amino acids: CSVGPGQENTEAFF. CDR3 DNA: TGCAGCGTTGGGCCCGGACAGGAGAACACTGAAGCTTTCTTT.